Ten or more counts support the clone carrying this TCR beta chain. Antigen specificity is unknown. This record comes from a study of response to subunit inactivated influenza vaccine. TCRdb itself ran the RT-PCR reads through MiXCR, one entry per CDR3 protein. Of some 500,000 distinct CDR3 sequences listed, approximately 15% are singletons. Study-level results: The study's authors posited that every seasonal influenza vaccination enlists few new T cells.

Specimen: CD4+ T cells sorted from PBMCs, collected about 23 months after vaccination. This sequence originates from a man aged 50-75 years who received an inactivated influenza vaccine.

CDR3 in DNA: TGCAGCCTGAGGACAGGGACCACCGGGGAGCTGTTTTTT. Amino acids: CSLRTGTTGELFF. The chain is built from TRBV29-1 and TRBJ2-2, with TRBD1 matching 8 bases. Germline CDR1 is SQVTM and CDR2 is ANQGSEA. With V trimmed by 8 bases and J by 4 bases, 6 bases remained unmatched. The CDR3 runs to 13 residues.